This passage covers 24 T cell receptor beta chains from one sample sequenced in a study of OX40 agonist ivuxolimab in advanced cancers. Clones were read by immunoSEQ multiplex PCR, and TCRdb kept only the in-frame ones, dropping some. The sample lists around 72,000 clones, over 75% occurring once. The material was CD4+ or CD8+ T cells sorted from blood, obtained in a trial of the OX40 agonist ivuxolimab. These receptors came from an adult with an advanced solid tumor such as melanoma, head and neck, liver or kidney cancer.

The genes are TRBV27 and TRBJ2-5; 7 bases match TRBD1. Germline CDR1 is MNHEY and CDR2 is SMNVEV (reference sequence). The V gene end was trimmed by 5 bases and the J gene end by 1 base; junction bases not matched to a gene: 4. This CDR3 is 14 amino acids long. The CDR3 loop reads CASSTWDSQETQYF. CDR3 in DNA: TGTGCCAGCAGTACCTGGGACAGCCAAGAGACCCAGTACTTC.

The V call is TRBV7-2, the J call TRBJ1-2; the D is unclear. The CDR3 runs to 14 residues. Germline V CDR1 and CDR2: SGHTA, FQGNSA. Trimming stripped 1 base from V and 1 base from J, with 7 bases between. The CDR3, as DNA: TGTGCCAGCAGCTTAGGTGTTTTTAACTATGGCTACACCTTC. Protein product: CASSLGVFNYGYTF.

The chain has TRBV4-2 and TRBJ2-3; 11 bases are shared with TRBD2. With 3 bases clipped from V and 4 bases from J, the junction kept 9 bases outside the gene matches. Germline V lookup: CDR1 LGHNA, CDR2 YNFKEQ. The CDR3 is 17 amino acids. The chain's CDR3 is CASSHWNSGRVPDTQYF. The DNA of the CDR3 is TGTGCCAGCAGCCACTGGAATAGCGGGAGGGTCCCAGATACGCAGTATTTT.

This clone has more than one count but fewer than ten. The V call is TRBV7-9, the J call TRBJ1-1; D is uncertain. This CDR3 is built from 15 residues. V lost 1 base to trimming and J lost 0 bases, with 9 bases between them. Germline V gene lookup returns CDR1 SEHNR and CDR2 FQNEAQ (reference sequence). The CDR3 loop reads CASSLGKLMNTEAFF. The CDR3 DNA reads TGTGCCAGCAGCTTAGGGAAATTAATGAACACTGAAGCTTTCTTT.

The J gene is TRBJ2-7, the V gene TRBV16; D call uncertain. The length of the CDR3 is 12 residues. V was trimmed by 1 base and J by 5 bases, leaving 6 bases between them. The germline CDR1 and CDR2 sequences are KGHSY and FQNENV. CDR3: CASSQYLNEQYF. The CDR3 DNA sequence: TGTGCCAGCAGCCAATACCTCAACGAGCAGTACTTC. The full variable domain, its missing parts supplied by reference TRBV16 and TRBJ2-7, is GEEVAQTPKHLVRGEGQKAKLYCAPIKGHSYVFWYQQVLKNEFKFLISFQNENVFDETGMPKERFSAKCLPNSPCSLEIQATKLEDSAVYFCASSQYLNEQYFGPGTRLTVT.

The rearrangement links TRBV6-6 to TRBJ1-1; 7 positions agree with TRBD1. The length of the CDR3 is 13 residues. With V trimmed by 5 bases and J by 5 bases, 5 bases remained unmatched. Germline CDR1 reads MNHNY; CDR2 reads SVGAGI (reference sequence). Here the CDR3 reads CASSPTGRTEAFF. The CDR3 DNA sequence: TGTGCCAGCAGTCCGACAGGGCGGACTGAAGCTTTCTTT.

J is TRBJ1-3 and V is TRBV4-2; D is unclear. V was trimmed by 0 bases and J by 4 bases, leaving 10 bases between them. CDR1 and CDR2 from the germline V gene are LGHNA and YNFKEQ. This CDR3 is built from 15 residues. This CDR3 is CASSQETSFGNTIYF. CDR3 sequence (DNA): TGTGCCAGCAGCCAAGAGACATCGTTCGGAAACACCATATATTTT.

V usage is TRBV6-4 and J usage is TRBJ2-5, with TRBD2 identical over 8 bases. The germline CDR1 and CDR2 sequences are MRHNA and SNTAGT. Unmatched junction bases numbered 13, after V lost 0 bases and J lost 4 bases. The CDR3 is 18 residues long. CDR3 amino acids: CASSDSICREGLPETQYF. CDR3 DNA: TGTGCCAGCAGTGACTCGATTTGTCGGGAGGGCCTCCCAGAGACCCAGTACTTC.

CDR3 bases: TGTGCCAGCAGCTTAACCGGGAGCTCCTACGAGCAGTACTTC. Amino acids: CASSLTGSSYEQYF. The chain employs TRBV7-2 and TRBJ2-7, with D possibly TRBD2 on 6 matching bases. From germline, CDR1 is SGHTA and CDR2 FQGNSA. Between the trimmed V and J ends, which lost 2 bases and 0 bases, there was a span of 8 bases. The CDR3 runs 14 residues.

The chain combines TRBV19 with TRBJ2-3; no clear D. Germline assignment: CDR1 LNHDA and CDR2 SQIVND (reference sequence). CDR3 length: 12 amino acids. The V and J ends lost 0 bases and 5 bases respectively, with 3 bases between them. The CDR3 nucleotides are TGTGCCAGTAGTATAGAGGGAGATACGCAGTATTTT. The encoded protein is CASSIEGDTQYF.

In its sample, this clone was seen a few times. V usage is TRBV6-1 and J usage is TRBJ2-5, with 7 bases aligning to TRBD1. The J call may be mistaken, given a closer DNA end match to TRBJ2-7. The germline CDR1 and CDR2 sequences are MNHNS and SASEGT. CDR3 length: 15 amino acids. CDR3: CASSEGQGASYEQYF. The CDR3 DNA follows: TGTGCCAGCAGTGAAGGACAGGGCGCCTCCTACGAGCAGTACTTC.

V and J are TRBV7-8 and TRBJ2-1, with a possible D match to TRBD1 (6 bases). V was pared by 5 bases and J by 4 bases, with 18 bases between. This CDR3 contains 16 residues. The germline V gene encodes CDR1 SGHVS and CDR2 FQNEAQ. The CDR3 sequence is CASSPTHRANYNEQFF. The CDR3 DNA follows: TGTGCCAGCAGCCCTACGCACAGGGCGAATTACAATGAGCAGTTCTTC.

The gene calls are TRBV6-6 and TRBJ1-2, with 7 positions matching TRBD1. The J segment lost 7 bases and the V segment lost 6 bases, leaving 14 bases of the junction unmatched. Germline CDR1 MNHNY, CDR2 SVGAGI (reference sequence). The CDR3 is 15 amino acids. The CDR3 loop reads CASSDRELGGGGYTF. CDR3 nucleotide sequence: TGTGCCAGCAGCGACAGGGAACTAGGAGGGGGTGGCTACACCTTC.

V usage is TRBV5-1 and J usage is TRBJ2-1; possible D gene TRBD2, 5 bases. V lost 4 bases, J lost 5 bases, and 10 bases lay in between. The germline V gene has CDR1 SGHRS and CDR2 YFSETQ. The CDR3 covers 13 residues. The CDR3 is CASSPLANNEQFF. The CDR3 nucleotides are TGCGCCAGCAGCCCCCTAGCTAACAATGAGCAGTTCTTC. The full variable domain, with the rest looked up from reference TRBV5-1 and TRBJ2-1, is KAGVTQTPRYLIKTRGQQVTLSCSPISGHRSVSWYQQTPGQGLQFLFEYFSETQRNKGNFPGRFSGRQFSNSRSEMNVSTLELGDSALYLCASSPLANNEQFFGPGTRLTVL.

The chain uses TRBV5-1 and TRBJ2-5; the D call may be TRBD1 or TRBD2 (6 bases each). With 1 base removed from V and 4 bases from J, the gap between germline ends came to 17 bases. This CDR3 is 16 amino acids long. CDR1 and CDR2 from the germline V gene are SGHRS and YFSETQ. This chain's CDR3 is CASSLYGGTNGETQYF. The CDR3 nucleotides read TGCGCCAGCAGCTTGTATGGGGGGACAAACGGAGAGACCCAGTACTTC.

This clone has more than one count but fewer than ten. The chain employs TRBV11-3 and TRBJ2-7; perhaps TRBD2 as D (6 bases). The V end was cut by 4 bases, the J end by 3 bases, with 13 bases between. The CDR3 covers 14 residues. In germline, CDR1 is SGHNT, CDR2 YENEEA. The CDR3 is CASSSRDGDYEQYF. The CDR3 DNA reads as TGTGCCAGCAGCTCGCGGGACGGCGACTACGAGCAGTACTTC.

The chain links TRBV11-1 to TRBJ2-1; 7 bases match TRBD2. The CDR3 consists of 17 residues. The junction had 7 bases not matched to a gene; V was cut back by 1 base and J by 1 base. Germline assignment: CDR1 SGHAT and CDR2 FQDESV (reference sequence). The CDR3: CASSLERLASSYNEQFF. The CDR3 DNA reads TGTGCCAGCAGCTTAGAGAGACTAGCTTCTTCCTACAATGAGCAGTTCTTC.

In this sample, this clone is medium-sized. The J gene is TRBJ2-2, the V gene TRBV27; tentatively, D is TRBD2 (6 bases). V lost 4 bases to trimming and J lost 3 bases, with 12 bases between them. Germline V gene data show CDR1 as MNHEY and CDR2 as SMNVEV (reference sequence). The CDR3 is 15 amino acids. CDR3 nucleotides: TGTGCCAGCAGTTCTGGGGACTCGCACACCGGGGAGCTGTTTTTT. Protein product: CASSSGDSHTGELFF.

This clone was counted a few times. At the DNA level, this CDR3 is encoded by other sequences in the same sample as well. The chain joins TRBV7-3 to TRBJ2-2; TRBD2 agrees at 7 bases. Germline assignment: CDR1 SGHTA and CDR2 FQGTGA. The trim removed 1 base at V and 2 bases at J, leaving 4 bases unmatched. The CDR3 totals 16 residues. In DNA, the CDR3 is TGTGCCAGCAGCTTAAGTCCTAGCGGCAACACCGGGGAGCTGTTTTTT. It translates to CASSLSPSGNTGELFF.

The CDR3 DNA reads TGTGCCAGCAGCCGTTTAGGGACAGGGTCCTACGAGCAGTACTTC. Its protein is CASSRLGTGSYEQYF. The gene calls are TRBV7-8 and TRBJ2-7, with 9 nucleotides matching TRBD1. V lost 5 bases, J lost 1 base, and 6 bases stayed unmatched. CDR1 SGHVS and CDR2 FQNEAQ come from the germline V gene. CDR3 length: 15 amino acids.

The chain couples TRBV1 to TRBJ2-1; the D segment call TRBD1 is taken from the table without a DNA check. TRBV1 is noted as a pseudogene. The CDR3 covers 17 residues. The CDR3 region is CTSSHEQGLSSYNEQFF. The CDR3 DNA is TGCACCAGCAGCCATGAACAGGGGCTAAGCTCCTACAATGAGCAGTTCTTC.

The CDR3 nucleotides read TGCGCCAGCAGCCAAGAGCAGGATACGTATTCACCCCTCCACTTT. Translating it yields CASSQEQDTYSPLHF. The chain couples TRBV4-3 to TRBJ1-6; D not certain. The CDR3 is made up of 15 amino acids. Germline lookup yields CDR1 LGHNA and CDR2 YSLEER. The germline V and J ends were trimmed by 0 bases and 8 bases, with 11 bases remaining between them.

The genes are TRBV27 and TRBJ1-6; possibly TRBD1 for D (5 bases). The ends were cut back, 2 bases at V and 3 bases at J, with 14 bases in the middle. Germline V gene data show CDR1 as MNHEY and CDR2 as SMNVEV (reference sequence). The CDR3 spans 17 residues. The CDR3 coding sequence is TGTGCCAGCAGTTTAGGGGCGGTGAATTTCTATAATTCACCCCTCCACTTT. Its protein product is CASSLGAVNFYNSPLHF.

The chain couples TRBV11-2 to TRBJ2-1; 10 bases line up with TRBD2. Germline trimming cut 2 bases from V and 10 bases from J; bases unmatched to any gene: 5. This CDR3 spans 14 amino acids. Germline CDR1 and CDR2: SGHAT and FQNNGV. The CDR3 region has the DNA TGTGCCAGCAGCTTACCCCTAGCGGGAGTGGAGCAGTTCTTC. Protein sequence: CASSLPLAGVEQFF.